This T cell receptor (beta chain) stems from a study of identical twins. This clonotype was seen only a few times. Its antigen is as yet unknown. CDR3 size: 15 residues. V shed 5 bases, J shed 6 bases, and the junction held 6 bases outside the gene matches. Study-wide results and limits: A lower insertion count was a feature of abundant cord blood beta clonotypes, with no such feature in memory repertoires.

TCRdb re-called the 5' RACE reads through MiXCR, storing one row per CDR3 protein. The sample consists of roughly 720,000 distinct CDR3 sequences, 18% of them appearing once. The same data also contributed to another study, on T cells expressing NK-cell markers. This second study says: One observes that, in several donors, these clonotypes were also the leading ones within the CD3+CD56-NKG2C+ fraction.

The chain links TRBV12-3 or TRBV12-4 to TRBJ2-1, with 11 nucleotides matching TRBD2. The specimen was PBMCs. The source of this sequence is a woman younger than 35 in good health. CDR3 coding DNA: TGTGCCAGCAGTCGCCCGGGACTAGCGGCCAATGAGCAGTTCTTC. Translation gives CASSRPGLAANEQFF.